The present T cell receptor (beta chain) was sequenced within a study of T cells after yellow fever vaccination (dated by TCRdb to the late 2010s). Notes on the research overall: Libraries from fractions with low cell numbers were prepared with the SMART-Seq v4 Ultra Low Input RNA kit. To follow T-cell clones before and after both primary and booster YFV17D yellow fever vaccination, bulk TCR alpha and beta repertoires underwent longitudinal sequencing. Two healthy male donors made up the cohort, one aged 18 to 30 years and the other aged 30 to 39 years. Blood was collected at multiple timepoints before and after primary and secondary immunization, and bulk PBMC replicates and cell subsets were isolated. Broad study findings and their caveats: The study included only two donors, which limits how far the findings can be generalized. A small share of clonotypes was detected in both CD4 and CD8 compartments, with the overlap likely arising from convergent recombination. Computational filtering was needed because FACS-sorted repertoires could contain abundant contaminating clonotypes from the bulk population. The secondary T-cell response was found to be weaker but faster than the primary response, with a peak reached on day 5 rather than on day 15. Most clones expanded after primary vaccination were re-detected after the booster (96% of CD4 and 88% of CD8), suggesting broad memory maintenance.

TCR cDNA was synthesized by 5'RACE template switching, through which a universal primer site and unique molecular identifiers were introduced. cDNA synthesis was primed from both the TCR alpha and TCR beta constant segments. Libraries were amplified in two PCR steps, with sample barcodes and sequencing adapters added in the second step. Libraries were sequenced on Illumina HiSeq 2500 (2x100 bp) or NovaSeq (2x150 bp). The paper's processing steps were these. MIGEC was used to demultiplex reads and collapse the reads into UMI consensus sequences, and MiXCR was used for V(D)J alignment. Vaccine-responding clonotypes were identified with edgeR using replicate PBMC samples, with FDR below 0.01 and a log2 fold change above 5 up to day 15 being required. Bulk clonotypes were assigned CD4 or CD8 identity according to which sequenced CD4 or CD8 repertoire held them at higher abundance. TCRdb itself trimmed the public reads at Q25 with fastp, ran MiXCR and retained productive beta chains. Rows are combined by CDR3 protein, so each entry shows the most common genes and DNA. For this entry, the V and J calls and clone size follow TCRdb and not the study's own pipeline. The sample yields 150,000 or so distinct CDR3 sequences; approximately 6.6% were counted once. Approximately 0.64% of the sample goes to the ten largest clones.

Concerning this clonotype: It lacks a known antigen. Base qualities were left out, and no much larger clone turns up one base away.

What the treatment or condition label conveys for this sample: live attenuated yellow fever vaccine strain. A standard Ficoll-Paque protocol was used to isolate PBMCs from peripheral blood. Dynabeads CD4 and CD8 positive selection kits were used to isolate CD4 and CD8 T-cell fractions. TriZol was used to extract RNA from bulk PBMCs, CD4 and CD8 fractions, and dextramer-positive and dextramer-negative fractions. The origin of this receptor is a young man who received the YFV17D yellow fever vaccine. The sequencing used CD4+ T cells sorted from PBMCs, collected 10 days after the yellow fever booster vaccination.

The CDR3 is CASRLDRVGSPLHF. The nucleotides are TGTGCCAGCAGACTGGACAGGGTCGGTTCACCCCTCCACTTT. This chain joins TRBV5-6 to TRBJ1-6; 8 bases in the junction line up with TRBD1. V loses 5 bases at its end and J loses 9 bases; junction bases beyond the gene matches: 7. There are 14 amino acids in the CDR3, from cysteine to phenylalanine inclusive. Here the CDR3 DNA is all that survives: 42 bases in frame from base 1. Per the germline V gene, SGHDT is the CDR1 and YYEEEE is the CDR2. When the CDR3 is completed using the reference TRBV5-6 and TRBJ1-6 genes on either side, the full variable domain is DAGVTQSPTHLIKTRGQQVTLRCSPKSGHDTVSWYQQALGQGPQFIFQYYEEEERQRGNFPDRFSGHQFPNYSSELNVNALLLGDSALYLCASRLDRVGSPLHFGNGTRLTVT.